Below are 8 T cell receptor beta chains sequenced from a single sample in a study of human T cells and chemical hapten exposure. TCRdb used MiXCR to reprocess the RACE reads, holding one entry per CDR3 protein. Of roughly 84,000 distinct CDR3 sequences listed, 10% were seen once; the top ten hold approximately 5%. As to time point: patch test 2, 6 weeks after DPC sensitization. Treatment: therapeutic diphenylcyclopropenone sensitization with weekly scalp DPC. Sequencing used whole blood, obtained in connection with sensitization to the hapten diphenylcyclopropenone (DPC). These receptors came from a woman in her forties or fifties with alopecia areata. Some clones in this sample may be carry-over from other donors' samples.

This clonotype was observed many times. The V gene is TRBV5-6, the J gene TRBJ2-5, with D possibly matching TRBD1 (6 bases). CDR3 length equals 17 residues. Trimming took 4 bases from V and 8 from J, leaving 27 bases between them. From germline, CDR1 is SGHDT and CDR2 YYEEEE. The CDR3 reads CASSPLIRDTNLETQYF. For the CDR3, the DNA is TGTGCCAGCAGCCCTCTAATACGGGACACCAATCTCGAAACCCAGTACTTC.

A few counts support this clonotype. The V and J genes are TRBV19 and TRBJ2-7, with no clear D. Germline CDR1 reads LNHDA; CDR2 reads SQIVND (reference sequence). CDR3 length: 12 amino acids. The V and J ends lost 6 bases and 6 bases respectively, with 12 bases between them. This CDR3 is CASSPSSGEQYF. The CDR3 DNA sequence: TGTGCCAGTAGCCCCTCTTCGGGCGAGCAGTACTTC. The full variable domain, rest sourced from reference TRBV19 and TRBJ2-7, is DGGITQSPKYLFRKEGQNVTLSCEQNLNHDAMYWYRQDPGQGLRLIYYSQIVNDFQKGDIAEGYSVSREKKESFPLTVTSAQKNPTAFYLCASSPSSGEQYFGPGTRLTVT.

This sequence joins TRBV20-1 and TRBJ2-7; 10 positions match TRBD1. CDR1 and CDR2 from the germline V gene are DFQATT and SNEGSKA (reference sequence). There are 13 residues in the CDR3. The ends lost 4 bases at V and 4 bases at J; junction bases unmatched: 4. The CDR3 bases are TGCAGTGCTACACGACAGGGGGCTTACGAGCAGTACTTC. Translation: CSATRQGAYEQYF.

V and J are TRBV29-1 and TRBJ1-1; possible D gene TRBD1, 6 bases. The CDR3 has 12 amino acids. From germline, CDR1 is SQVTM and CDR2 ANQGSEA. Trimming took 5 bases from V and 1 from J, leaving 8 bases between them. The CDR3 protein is CSVSRGNTEAFF. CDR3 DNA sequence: TGCAGCGTTTCCAGGGGGAACACTGAAGCTTTCTTT.

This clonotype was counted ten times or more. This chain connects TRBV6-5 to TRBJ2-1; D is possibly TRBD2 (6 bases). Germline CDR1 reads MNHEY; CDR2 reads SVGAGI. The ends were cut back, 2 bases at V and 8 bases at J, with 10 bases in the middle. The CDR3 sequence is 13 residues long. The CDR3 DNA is TGTGCCAGCAGTTACAAGCGGGCCTATGAGCAGTTCTTC. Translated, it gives CASSYKRAYEQFF.

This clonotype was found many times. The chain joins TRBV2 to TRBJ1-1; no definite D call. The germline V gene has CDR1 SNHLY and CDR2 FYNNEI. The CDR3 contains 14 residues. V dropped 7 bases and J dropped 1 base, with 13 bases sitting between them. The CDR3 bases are TGTGCCAGCACCCTACGATACCCGAACACTGAAGCTTTCTTT. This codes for CASTLRYPNTEAFF.

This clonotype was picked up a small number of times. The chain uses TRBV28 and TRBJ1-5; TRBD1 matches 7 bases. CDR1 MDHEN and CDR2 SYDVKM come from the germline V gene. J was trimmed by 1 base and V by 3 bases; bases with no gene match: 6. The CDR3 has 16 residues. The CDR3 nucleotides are TGTGCCAGCAGTTTGCCGACAGGGATGAGCAATCAGCCCCAGCATTTT. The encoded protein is CASSLPTGMSNQPQHF. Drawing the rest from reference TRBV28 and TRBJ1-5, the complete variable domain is DVKVTQSSRYLVKRTGEKVFLECVQDMDHENMFWYRQDPGLGLRLIYFSYDVKMKEKGDIPEGYSVSREKKERFSLILESASTNQTSMYLCASSLPTGMSNQPQHFGDGTRLSIL.

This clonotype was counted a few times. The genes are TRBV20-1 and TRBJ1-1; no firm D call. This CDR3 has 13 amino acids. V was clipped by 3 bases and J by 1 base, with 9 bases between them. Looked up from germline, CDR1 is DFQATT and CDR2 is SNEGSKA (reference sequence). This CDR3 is CSASFTANTEAFF. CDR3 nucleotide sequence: TGCAGTGCTAGTTTTACGGCGAACACTGAAGCTTTCTTT.